The rows below give T cell receptor beta chains drawn from one sample of a study of T cells in Graves' hyperthyroidism and ophthalmopathy. One entry per CDR3 protein results from TCRdb running MiXCR on the multiplex PCR reads. The sample gives roughly 740,000 distinct CDR3 sequences, about a sixth of which show up once; under 10% is in the top ten. Sequencing was performed on blood. These receptors were taken from a young man with Graves' hyperthyroidism. The CDR3 runs from the conserved cysteine through the conserved F or W. The order of the fields is V gene, D gene, clone size, J gene, CDR3 DNA, CDR3 protein. The D gene is left open where the match is weak. Some rows mark clone size as missing; the rest say once, few, many or name a class of expanded clone.

v_gene: TRBV7-3; d_gene: -; abundance: many; j_gene: TRBJ2-5; CDR3nt: TGTGCCAGCAGCCCATCTGGGGAGGAAGAGACCCAGTACTTC; CDR3aa: CASSPSGEEETQYF
v_gene: TRBV11-3; d_gene: -; abundance: -; j_gene: TRBJ2-1; CDR3nt: TGTGCCAGCAGCTTACGACGAGGACGGCTCTTCAATGAGCAGTTCTTC; CDR3aa: CASSLRRGRLFNEQFF
v_gene: TRBV7-9; d_gene: -; abundance: -; j_gene: TRBJ1-2; CDR3nt: TGTGCCAGCAGCCCTCCGGACGCCGGTAGGGTTGGCTACACCTTC; CDR3aa: CASSPPDAGRVGYTF
v_gene: TRBV7-2; d_gene: -; abundance: -; j_gene: TRBJ2-3; CDR3nt: TGTGCCAGCAGCTTAGCTCCCCAGGGTAGCACAGATACGCAGTATTTT; CDR3aa: CASSLAPQGSTDTQYF
v_gene: TRBV11-2; d_gene: -; abundance: few; j_gene: TRBJ1-1; CDR3nt: TGTGCCAGCGGTCGTTTAAGGAGTACTGAAGCTTTCTTT; CDR3aa: CASGRLRSTEAFF
v_gene: TRBV19; d_gene: -; abundance: many; j_gene: TRBJ2-7; CDR3nt: TGTGCCAGTAGTATAGGATCAGTCAGCTCCTACGAGCAGTACTTC; CDR3aa: CASSIGSVSSYEQYF
v_gene: TRBV28; d_gene: TRBD1; abundance: many; j_gene: TRBJ2-1; CDR3nt: TGTGCCAGCATCCCGGGGGCCGCCTTGGGACAGGGTGGCTACAATGAGCAGTTCTTC; CDR3aa: CASIPGAALGQGGYNEQFF
v_gene: TRBV29-1; d_gene: TRBD1; abundance: -; j_gene: TRBJ2-1; CDR3nt: TGCAGCGTTGAACATTGGACAGGGGGCTCCTACAATGAGCAGTTCTTC; CDR3aa: CSVEHWTGGSYNEQFF
v_gene: TRBV4-3; d_gene: TRBD2; abundance: -; j_gene: TRBJ2-1; CDR3nt: TGCGCCAGCAGCTTCCAGCCCCCACTAGCGGGAGGTTACAATGAGCAGTTCTTC; CDR3aa: CASSFQPPLAGGYNEQFF
v_gene: TRBV12-3/TRBV12-4; d_gene: -; abundance: few; j_gene: TRBJ2-3; CDR3nt: TGTGCCAGCAGTTTAGACGGTTATACGCAGTATTTT; CDR3aa: CASSLDGYTQYF
v_gene: TRBV20-1; d_gene: TRBD2; abundance: -; j_gene: TRBJ2-7; CDR3nt: TGCAGTGCTAGATACGGGAGGGAAGACGAGCAGTACTTC; CDR3aa: CSARYGREDEQYF
v_gene: TRBV3-1; d_gene: -; abundance: -; j_gene: TRBJ1-2; CDR3nt: TGTGCCAGCAGCCAAGGGACTGAGGCGCGCCTGGGCTACACCTTC; CDR3aa: CASSQGTEARLGYTF
v_gene: TRBV28; d_gene: -; abundance: -; j_gene: TRBJ2-7; CDR3nt: TGTGCCAGCAGTTCGCGAGGGACATACGAGCAGTACTTC; CDR3aa: CASSSRGTYEQYF
v_gene: TRBV2; d_gene: TRBD2; abundance: few; j_gene: TRBJ2-2; CDR3nt: TGTGCCAGCAGTGACACAATATTCCCTAGCGGACAAAACACCGGGGAGCTGTTTTTT; CDR3aa: CASSDTIFPSGQNTGELFF
v_gene: TRBV28; d_gene: TRBD1; abundance: many; j_gene: TRBJ1-4; CDR3nt: TGTGCCAGCAGTTTATACCGCGGGACAGTTGAACTGTTTTTT; CDR3aa: CASSLYRGTVELFF
v_gene: TRBV5-8; d_gene: -; abundance: -; j_gene: TRBJ1-2; CDR3nt: TGTGCCAGCCGACAGGCCCCCTATGGCTACACCTTC; CDR3aa: CASRQAPYGYTF
v_gene: TRBV10-1; d_gene: -; abundance: -; j_gene: TRBJ2-7; CDR3nt: TGCGCCAGCACTAGGACAGTCGGGTCCTACGAGCAGTACTTC; CDR3aa: CASTRTVGSYEQYF
v_gene: TRBV20-1; d_gene: TRBD1; abundance: many; j_gene: TRBJ1-1; CDR3nt: TGCAGTGCTCCCAACAGGGGGCGAGGGGACACTGAAGCTTTCTTT; CDR3aa: CSAPNRGRGDTEAFF
v_gene: TRBV30; d_gene: -; abundance: few; j_gene: TRBJ2-7; CDR3nt: TGTGCCTGGGCCCGGGACGGAACCTACGAGCAGTACTTC; CDR3aa: CAWARDGTYEQYF
v_gene: TRBV11-2; d_gene: -; abundance: many; j_gene: TRBJ2-5; CDR3nt: TGTGCCAGCAGCTTAGATTTACGAGAGACCCAGTACTTC; CDR3aa: CASSLDLRETQYF
v_gene: TRBV2; d_gene: -; abundance: -; j_gene: TRBJ2-7; CDR3nt: TGTGCCAGCAGTGCCAGCCGGGGCGAGCAGTACTTC; CDR3aa: CASSASRGEQYF
v_gene: TRBV11-2; d_gene: TRBD2; abundance: many; j_gene: TRBJ2-7; CDR3nt: TGTGCCAGCAGCTTACATAGCGGGAGGGACCACGAGCAGTACTTC; CDR3aa: CASSLHSGRDHEQYF
v_gene: TRBV6-2/TRBV6-3; d_gene: -; abundance: many; j_gene: TRBJ2-5; CDR3nt: TGTGCCAGCAGTTCCGCCCGGACACCTCAAGAGACCCAGTACTTC; CDR3aa: CASSSARTPQETQYF
v_gene: TRBV28; d_gene: -; abundance: many; j_gene: TRBJ1-2; CDR3nt: TGTGCCAGCAGTTTATATCCCCAGGAGGCTAACTATGGCTACACCTTC; CDR3aa: CASSLYPQEANYGYTF
v_gene: TRBV6-6; d_gene: -; abundance: -; j_gene: TRBJ1-3; CDR3nt: TGTGCCAGCAGTTACACGAGGGGGTTCTCTGGAAACACCATATATTTT; CDR3aa: CASSYTRGFSGNTIYF
v_gene: TRBV2; d_gene: -; abundance: few; j_gene: TRBJ2-7; CDR3nt: TGTGCCAGCAGCGGGCCTAGGGATACCTACGAGCAGTACTTC; CDR3aa: CASSGPRDTYEQYF
v_gene: TRBV12-5; d_gene: TRBD1; abundance: -; j_gene: TRBJ2-7; CDR3nt: TGTGCTAGTGGTTCCCCTTGGGACAGCGGTGCCTACGAGCAGTACTTC; CDR3aa: CASGSPWDSGAYEQYF
v_gene: TRBV7-2; d_gene: TRBD2; abundance: many; j_gene: TRBJ2-3; CDR3nt: TGTGCCAGCAGCCCCCCTGGCGGGAGCCCAGATACGCAGTATTTT; CDR3aa: CASSPPGGSPDTQYF
v_gene: TRBV5-1; d_gene: -; abundance: few; j_gene: TRBJ1-6; CDR3nt: TGCGCCAGCAGCTTGGGGGAGTACTCCTATAATTCACCCCTCCACTTT; CDR3aa: CASSLGEYSYNSPLHF
v_gene: TRBV11-2; d_gene: -; abundance: many; j_gene: TRBJ2-2; CDR3nt: TGTGCCAGCAGCCTCCTATTTAGCAAGACGAACACCGGGGAGCTGTTTTTT; CDR3aa: CASSLLFSKTNTGELFF
v_gene: TRBV11-2; d_gene: -; abundance: many; j_gene: TRBJ2-7; CDR3nt: TGTGCCAGCAGCCTCACAGGGGGGGTGTACGAGCAGTACTTC; CDR3aa: CASSLTGGVYEQYF
v_gene: TRBV3-1; d_gene: TRBD1; abundance: many; j_gene: TRBJ2-5; CDR3nt: TGTGCCAGCAGCCTAGGGACAGGAGAGACCCAGTACTTC; CDR3aa: CASSLGTGETQYF